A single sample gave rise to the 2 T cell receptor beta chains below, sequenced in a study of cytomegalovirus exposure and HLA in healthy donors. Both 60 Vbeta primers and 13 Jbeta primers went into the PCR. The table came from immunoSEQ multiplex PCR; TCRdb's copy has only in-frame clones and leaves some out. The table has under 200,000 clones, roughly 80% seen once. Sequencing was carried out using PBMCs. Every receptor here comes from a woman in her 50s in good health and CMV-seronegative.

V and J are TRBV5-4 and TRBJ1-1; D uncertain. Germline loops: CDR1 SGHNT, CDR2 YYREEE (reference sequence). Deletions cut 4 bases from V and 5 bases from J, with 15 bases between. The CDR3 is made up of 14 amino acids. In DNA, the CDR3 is TGTGCCAGCAGCCTCCGCCGGGTAGATACTGAAGCTTTCTTT. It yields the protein CASSLRRVDTEAFF.

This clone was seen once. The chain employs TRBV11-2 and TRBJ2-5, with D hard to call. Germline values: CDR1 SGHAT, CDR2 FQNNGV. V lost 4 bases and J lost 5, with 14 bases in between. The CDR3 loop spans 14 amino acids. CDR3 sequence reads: CASSSQLMEETQYF. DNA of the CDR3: TGTGCCAGCAGCTCCCAATTGATGGAGGAGACCCAGTACTTC.